These 25 T cell receptor beta chains were all obtained from the same sample, sequenced in a study of T cell clones after liver transplantation. TCRdb's table, derived via immunoSEQ multiplex PCR, lists solely in-frame clones and lacks some. The sample holds 45,000 to 60,000 clones, 70% seen once. Sequenced here: CD4+ T cells from blood, sampled at the roughly 16-month timepoint. All receptors come from a human patient who received a liver transplant. The graft donor may have given rise to some T cells.

The chain employs TRBV28 and TRBJ2-4; D tentatively reads TRBD1 or TRBD2 (5 bases each). The CDR3 extends over 15 amino acids. Trimming cost V 5 bases and J 8 bases, with 19 bases left between them. Germline CDR1 reads MDHEN; CDR2 reads SYDVKM. CDR3 DNA sequence: TGTGCCAGCAGTAACCCGGGACCGACCGGAGACATTCAGTACTTC. It is translated as CASSNPGPTGDIQYF.

V is TRBV6-1 and J is TRBJ1-2; D is unclear. The ends were cut back, 6 bases at V and 8 bases at J, with 19 bases in the middle. Germline V gives CDR1 MNHNS, CDR2 SASEGT. The CDR3 covers 14 residues. CDR3 coding DNA: TGTGCCAGCAGGGCGTTTAGCTCTCAAGGCGGCTACACCTTC. It codes for CASRAFSSQGGYTF.

V and J are TRBV9 and TRBJ1-5, with TRBD1 identical over 7 bases. The trim removed 3 bases at V and 5 bases at J, leaving 8 bases unmatched. Germline V gene lookup returns CDR1 SGDLS and CDR2 YYNGEE. The CDR3 totals 15 residues. The CDR3 loop is CASSDRDSSYQPQHF. The CDR3 region has the DNA TGTGCCAGCAGCGACCGGGACAGTTCTTATCAGCCCCAGCATTTT. The variable domain in full, with the rest retrieved from reference TRBV9 and TRBJ1-5, is DSGVTQTPKHLITATGQRVTLRCSPRSGDLSVYWYQQSLDQGLQFLIQYYNGEERAKGNILERFSAQQFPDLHSELNLSSLELGDSALYFCASSDRDSSYQPQHFGDGTRLSIL.

This chain connects TRBV5-1 to TRBJ2-5, with 7 bases fitting TRBD1. J was trimmed by 4 bases and V by 2 bases; bases with no gene match: 8. Per the germline V gene, CDR1 is SGHRS and CDR2 is YFSETQ. This CDR3 comprises 15 residues. CDR3 residues: CASSFNRGLIETQYF. The CDR3 nucleotides are TGCGCCAGCAGCTTCAACAGGGGATTAATAGAGACCCAGTACTTC.

This clone was counted between two and nine times. The rearrangement links TRBV7-9 to TRBJ1-1, with TRBD1 identical over 9 bases. This CDR3 region has 15 residues. Trimming cost V 6 bases and J 0 bases; bases outside gene matches: 5. From germline, CDR1 is SEHNR and CDR2 FQNEAQ (reference sequence). In DNA form, the CDR3 reads TGTGCCAGCAGACGACAGGGGGGTATGAACACTGAAGCTTTCTTT. Protein product: CASRRQGGMNTEAFF.

V is TRBV5-1 and J is TRBJ1-1, with 8 positions matching TRBD1. The CDR3 is 14 residues long. Germline values: CDR1 SGHRS, CDR2 YFSETQ. V shed 2 bases and J 10 bases; nucleotides not matched to a gene: 10. The CDR3 reads CASSLQGVGSGAFF. CDR3 DNA sequence: TGCGCCAGCAGCTTACAGGGGGTAGGTTCGGGAGCTTTCTTT.

This sequence joins TRBV2 and TRBJ2-1; 7 nucleotides line up with TRBD2. Germline V lookup: CDR1 SNHLY, CDR2 FYNNEI. This CDR3 spans 15 amino acids. With V trimmed by 2 bases and J by 10 bases, 11 bases remained unmatched. The CDR3 DNA is TGTGCCAGCAGTGAAAGAGCGGGGTCTAGAGGGGAGCAGTTCTTC. This codes for CASSERAGSRGEQFF. Drawing the rest from reference TRBV2 and TRBJ2-1, the complete variable domain is EPEVTQTPSHQVTQMGQEVILRCVPISNHLYFYWYRQILGQKVEFLVSFYNNEISEKSEIFDDQFSVERPDGSNFTLKIRSTKLEDSAMYFCASSERAGSRGEQFFGPGTRLTVL.

This clone has a single count. The V gene is TRBV18, the J gene TRBJ2-5; a weak D match, TRBD1 (5 bases). The CDR3 is 13 residues long. The germline CDR1 and CDR2 sequences are KGHSH and LQKENI. V was pared by 3 bases and J by 5 bases, with 10 bases between. This CDR3 reads CASSPRQGETQYF. DNA for the CDR3: TGTGCCAGCTCACCCCGCCAGGGTGAGACCCAGTACTTC.

This clone was found a few times. The chain joins TRBV2 to TRBJ1-5; a weak D match, TRBD1 (6 bases). Germline CDR1 reads SNHLY; CDR2 reads FYNNEI. The CDR3 spans 16 residues. Between the trimmed V and J ends, which lost 2 bases and 8 bases, there was a span of 19 bases. This chain's CDR3 is CASSELGVARGEPQHF. The CDR3 region has the DNA TGTGCCAGCAGTGAATTAGGGGTGGCAAGGGGGGAGCCCCAGCATTTT.

This chain uses TRBV11-2 with TRBJ2-4; maybe TRBD1 (6 bases). Looked up from germline, CDR1 is SGHAT and CDR2 is FQNNGV. Trimming took 5 bases from V and 0 from J, leaving 17 bases between them. The CDR3 extends over 17 amino acids. The CDR3 region has the DNA TGTGCCAGCAGCCAAGTTGACAGGAGCATAGCCAAAAACATTCAGTACTTC. Translation: CASSQVDRSIAKNIQYF.

The genes are TRBV7-9 and TRBJ2-1; 7 nucleotides agree with TRBD1. The V gene's germline CDR1 is SEHNR and CDR2 FQNEAQ (reference sequence). V trimming: 4 bases; J trimming: 0 bases; junction bases outside the gene matches: 3. The CDR3 totals 15 residues. CDR3 nucleotides: TGTGCCAGCAGCTCGGGACAGAGCTCCTACAATGAGCAGTTCTTC. The encoded protein is CASSSGQSSYNEQFF. Filled out from reference TRBV7-9 and TRBJ2-1, the complete variable domain reads DTGVSQNPRHKITKRGQNVTFRCDPISEHNRLYWYRQTLGQGPEFLTYFQNEAQLEKSRLLSDRFSAERPKGSFSTLEIQRTEQGDSAMYLCASSSGQSSYNEQFFGPGTRLTVL.

As to this clone: With a much larger clone just one base away, this may be a read error. Other DNA variants within this sample encode the same CDR3. The chain carries TRBV7-9 and TRBJ2-7; tentative D call: TRBD1 (6 bases). In germline, CDR1 is SEHNR, CDR2 FQNEAQ (reference sequence). This CDR3 contains 15 residues. V was shortened by 2 bases and J by 2 bases, with 13 bases between the two germline ends. This CDR3 is CASSLLGQGPYEQYF. The CDR3 bases are TGTGCCAGCAGCTTATTGGGGCAGGGGCCCTACGAGCAGTACTTC.

V gene TRBV30 combines with J gene TRBJ2-2; perhaps TRBD2 as D (5 bases). CDR1 and CDR2 from the germline V gene are GTSNPN and SVGIG (reference sequence). Trimming took 3 bases from V and 8 from J, leaving 19 bases between them. There are 15 residues in the CDR3. The CDR3 DNA sequence: TGTGCCTGGAGCCGAGGAATTACTAGTATGGGGGAGCTGTTTTTT. Translating it yields CAWSRGITSMGELFF.

This chain links TRBV29-1 with TRBJ2-3, with D perhaps TRBD2 (5 bases). This CDR3 has 14 residues. CDR1 and CDR2 from the germline V gene are SQVTM and ANQGSEA. V was pared by 3 bases and J by 2 bases, with 12 bases between. CDR3 coding DNA: TGCAGCGTTGACCCCGGGGTAACCACAGATACGCAGTATTTT. As protein: CSVDPGVTTDTQYF.

V and J are TRBV11-2 and TRBJ1-1; D uncertain. Germline V gene sequence: CDR1 SGHAT, CDR2 FQNNGV. The CDR3 totals 12 residues. Trimming shortened V by 0 bases and J by 12 bases, and 11 bases separated the two germline ends. The CDR3 here is CASSLDRTVTFF. The CDR3, as DNA: TGTGCCAGCAGCTTAGATAGGACTGTAACTTTCTTT.

Concerning this clone: The junction departs from germline at one end; a sequencing error may be responsible. This chain joins TRBV19 and TRBJ2-1; D is possibly TRBD2 (5 bases). Germline CDR1 and CDR2: LNHDA and SQIVND (reference sequence). This CDR3 spans 13 amino acids. The CDR3 DNA follows: TGTGCCAGTACTATAAGAGGGTATGGTGAGCAGTTCTTC. This gives the protein CASTIRGYGEQFF.

This chain connects TRBV28 to TRBJ1-6; 7 bases match TRBD1. This CDR3 is 14 amino acids long. Germline CDR1 and CDR2: MDHEN and SYDVKM. V shed 8 bases, J shed 9 bases, and the junction held 10 bases outside the gene matches. The chain's CDR3 is CASSPGTVGSPLHF. CDR3 DNA: TGTGCCAGCTCCCCCGGGACAGTGGGTTCACCCCTCCACTTT.

This clone appeared a few times. J is TRBJ2-1 and V is TRBV6-1, with 7 bases lining up with TRBD1. Trimming removed 1 base from V and 7 bases from J; junction bases left unmatched: 10. Looked up from germline, CDR1 is MNHNS and CDR2 is SASEGT. The CDR3 is 16 residues long. In DNA form, the CDR3 reads TGTGCCAGCAGTGAAGTTATGGGCAGGGGGAATAATGAGCAGTTCTTC. It translates to CASSEVMGRGNNEQFF.

The chain employs TRBV11-2 and TRBJ2-1, with 11 bases aligning to TRBD2. J gave up 6 bases and V 5 bases, and 6 bases lay outside the gene matches. Per germline, CDR1 SGHAT and CDR2 FQNNGV. The CDR3 has 15 amino acids. CDR3 coding DNA: TGTGCCAGCAGCAATCTAGCGGGGGGTGTCAATGAGCAGTTCTTC. Its protein is CASSNLAGGVNEQFF.

V usage is TRBV19 and J usage is TRBJ1-2, with a weak D call TRBD1 (5 bases). V gave up 0 bases and J gave up 7 bases, with 15 bases separating them. CDR3 length equals 15 residues. Germline CDR1 and CDR2: LNHDA and SQIVND (reference sequence). The CDR3 region has the DNA TGTGCCAGTAGTATAGAGGCGCCGGGGCCAGGTGGCTACACCTTC. Translation: CASSIEAPGPGGYTF.

The chain is built from TRBV28 and TRBJ1-1, with D possibly matching TRBD1 (6 bases). The ends were cut back, 4 bases at V and 1 base at J, with 19 bases in the middle. Germline assignment: CDR1 MDHEN and CDR2 SYDVKM. The CDR3 is made up of 17 amino acids. CDR3 nucleotides: TGTGCCAGCAGTTCCCCGGGAAGGGGGAATCAGAACACTGAAGCTTTCTTT. Its translation is CASSSPGRGNQNTEAFF.

V usage is TRBV19 and J usage is TRBJ2-4; D unresolved. The length of the CDR3 is 15 residues. With 4 bases removed from V and 3 bases from J, the gap between germline ends came to 13 bases. The germline gives CDR1 LNHDA, CDR2 SQIVND (reference sequence). CDR3 residues: CASSKDGERKNIQYF. DNA of the CDR3: TGTGCCAGTAGTAAGGACGGAGAGCGCAAAAACATTCAGTACTTC.

This clone has just a few counts. V usage is TRBV6-1 and J usage is TRBJ1-5, with TRBD1 matching over 8 bases. CDR3 length: 16 residues. V lost 2 bases and J lost 1; bases outside the gene matches: 4. Germline CDR1 and CDR2: MNHNS and SASEGT. Here the CDR3 reads CASSERRTGSNQPQHF. In nucleotides, the CDR3 is TGTGCCAGCAGTGAACGCCGGACAGGGAGCAATCAGCCCCAGCATTTT.

The V and J genes are TRBV6-5 and TRBJ1-6, with 8 bases lining up with TRBD1. Germline-derived CDR1 and CDR2 are MNHEY and SVGAGI. There are 15 residues in the CDR3. The V segment lost 6 bases and the J segment 7 bases; nucleotides outside the gene matches: 8. The CDR3 nucleotides read TGTGCCAGCAGACGCCCGGGACAGGAGAATTCACCCCTCCACTTT. This sequence encodes CASRRPGQENSPLHF.

This clone was seen a handful of times. The V call is TRBV19, the J call TRBJ1-2; D is unclear. The V end was cut by 4 bases, the J end by 5 bases, with 14 bases between. The CDR3 extends over 14 amino acids. From germline, CDR1 is LNHDA and CDR2 SQIVND (reference sequence). The CDR3 bases are TGTGCCAGTAGTACCCAGCCGGATCCTTATGGCTACACCTTC. Amino acids: CASSTQPDPYGYTF.